This T cell receptor (beta chain) is from a study of response to subunit inactivated influenza vaccine. General study points: That few new T cells are recruited by each seasonal influenza vaccination was the authors' suggestion.

This CDR3 contains 11 residues. Germline lookup yields CDR1 SQVTM and CDR2 ANQGSEA. The V segment lost 4 bases and the J segment 7 bases; nucleotides outside the gene matches: 0. About this clonotype itself: What it binds is not known.

TCRdb redid the calling of the RT-PCR reads with MiXCR, one entry per CDR3 protein. The data contain about 650,000 distinct CDR3 sequences, approximately 15% of them seen just once; the ten biggest clones take up about 7.6%. The gene calls are TRBV29-1 and TRBJ1-5, with 8 bases matching TRBD1. The material sequenced was PBMCs from blood, taken around 15 days before vaccination. The TCR originated in a man in his forties or fifties who received an inactivated influenza vaccine. The CDR3 DNA follows: TGCAGCGTTGGGGACAGGCAGCCCCAGCATTTT. Translating gives CSVGDRQPQHF.